The entry below describes one T cell receptor beta chain. Antigen specificity is unknown. This record comes from a study of shared clonotypes between healthy human individuals. General observations from the study: Non-shared clonotypes had lower generation probabilities than those shared by all four donors.

The CDR3 runs to 13 residues. Germline loops: CDR1 MDHEN, CDR2 SYDVKM. V lost 3 bases and J 2 bases, leaving 7 bases between the germline ends. Donors were Caucasian adults residing in Nashville, Tennessee, USA. Across several immunoSEQ plates, the genomic DNA of each subset was split evenly. Repertoires were generated with immunoSEQ multiplex PCR, while TCRdb's copy carries only in-frame clones and drops some. The sample has approximately 620,000 clones; less than 98% are singletons. The sample comprised naive CD4+ T cells sorted from blood. Specified subset: CD45RA+ positively selected. The source of this sequence is a woman in her twenties or thirties in good health. This chain joins TRBV28 and TRBJ1-2, with D perhaps TRBD1 (6 bases). The CDR3 protein is CASSFTGNYGYTF. The DNA for the CDR3 is TGTGCCAGCAGTTTCACAGGGAACTATGGCTACACCTTC.